This T cell receptor beta chain was retrieved from a study of blood T cell repertoires in COVID-19. Study background: PBMCs, B-cell-depleted T cells, or T cells were the source of the cDNA or gDNA that made up the material.

Sequencing used immunoSEQ multiplex PCR; TCRdb keeps in-frame clones, though not all of them. The sample lists about 240,000 clones, around 90% occurring once. V trimming: 5 bases; J trimming: 5 bases; junction bases outside the gene matches: 4. Germline V gene data show CDR1 as LNHDA and CDR2 as SQIVND (reference sequence). This CDR3 comprises 13 residues. Sequenced: peripheral blood. The chain carries TRBV19 and TRBJ2-7; 9 nucleotides align to TRBD1. This clonotype originated in a man aged 55 to 70 who had recovered from COVID-19. The DNA of the CDR3 is TGTGCCAGTAGTGGGACAGGGTACGACGAGCAGTACTTC. Translating gives CASSGTGYDEQYF.